Listed here are 13 T cell receptor beta chains from one sample, sequenced in a study of OX40 agonist ivuxolimab in advanced cancers. Sequencing used immunoSEQ multiplex PCR; TCRdb keeps in-frame clones, though not all of them. In the table there are 20,000 to 25,000 clones, approximately 84% of which are singletons. Sequencing used CD4+ or CD8+ T cells sorted from blood, obtained in a trial of the OX40 agonist ivuxolimab. Every receptor here comes from an adult with an advanced solid tumor such as melanoma, head and neck, liver or kidney cancer.

The chain uses TRBV27 and TRBJ1-1; no clear D. Trimming pared 6 bases from V and 7 bases from J, leaving 18 bases between. The length of the CDR3 is 14 residues. Germline V gene sequence: CDR1 MNHEY, CDR2 SMNVEV (reference sequence). CDR3 in DNA: TGTGCCAGCAGCCCCGGTTTGGGTGCGGTTGAAGCTTTCTTT. It yields the protein CASSPGLGAVEAFF.

Remarks on this clone: An end of the junction does not agree with germline; a read error may underlie this. This sequence joins TRBV7-7 and TRBJ2-1; D is possibly TRBD1 (5 bases). This CDR3 is built from 13 residues. CDR1 is SSHAT and CDR2 is FNYEAQ in the germline V gene (reference sequence). This chain's CDR3 is CASSSRTGAEQFF. The CDR3, as DNA: TGTGCTAGCAGCTCCCGAACAGGCGCTGAGCAGTTCTTC.

V is TRBV6-5 and J is TRBJ2-7, with TRBD1 matching over 8 bases. Germline CDR1 MNHEY, CDR2 SVGAGI. The V gene end was trimmed by 2 bases and the J gene end by 6 bases; junction bases not matched to a gene: 3. The CDR3 has 13 amino acids. The CDR3 loop is CASSYGTGVEQYF. The CDR3 DNA sequence: TGTGCCAGCAGTTACGGGACAGGCGTCGAGCAGTACTTC.

This clone was counted a few times. J is TRBJ1-6 and V is TRBV28, with a weak D call TRBD1 (6 bases). Germline V gives CDR1 MDHEN, CDR2 SYDVKM. The CDR3 sequence is 15 residues long. Trimming left V 2 bases short and J 13 bases short, with 18 bases between. The CDR3 loop reads CASSLIRGRRLPLHF. CDR3 DNA: TGTGCCAGCAGTTTAATCAGGGGCCGCCGTCTCCCCCTCCACTTT.

This chain links TRBV30 with TRBJ2-3; D may match TRBD1 or TRBD2 (6 bases each). The CDR3 is 14 amino acids. V lost 0 bases, J lost 2 bases, and 9 bases lay in between. Per the germline V gene, CDR1 is GTSNPN and CDR2 is SVGIG (reference sequence). The CDR3 loop reads CAWSVGGVTDTQYF. In DNA, the CDR3 is TGTGCCTGGAGTGTCGGGGGCGTCACAGATACGCAGTATTTT.

The chain recombines TRBV7-9 with TRBJ2-5; D uncertain. This CDR3 has 14 residues. V was clipped by 2 bases and J by 5 bases, with 12 bases between them. The V gene's germline CDR1 is SEHNR and CDR2 FQNEAQ (reference sequence). The CDR3 DNA is TGTGCCAGCAGCTTATCCTCTTTACGGGAGACCCAGTACTTC. Protein sequence: CASSLSSLRETQYF.

The V and J genes are TRBV4-3 and TRBJ2-7; unclear D gene. Germline V gene sequence: CDR1 LGHNA, CDR2 YSLEER. The CDR3 totals 12 residues. V lost 4 bases and J 6 bases, leaving 10 bases between the germline ends. CDR3 in DNA: TGCGCCAGCAGCCCCGGAACCGGCGAGCAGTACTTC. Amino acid sequence: CASSPGTGEQYF.

The genes are TRBV10-1 and TRBJ1-1; no firm D call. The germline CDR1 and CDR2 sequences are WNHNN and SYGVQD (reference sequence). The V gene lost 3 bases and the J gene lost 5 bases, with 19 bases spanning the gap. CDR3 size: 16 residues. In DNA form, the CDR3 reads TGCGCCAGCAGTGATGCCACGGAAGGAGGGTGGACTGAAGCTTTCTTT. This encodes CASSDATEGGWTEAFF.

The chain's CDR3 is CASSERGGLLTGELFF. The CDR3 DNA sequence: TGTGCCAGCAGTGAAAGGGGAGGTTTGTTGACCGGGGAGCTGTTTTTT. V is TRBV2 and J is TRBJ2-2, with TRBD2 as a possible D gene (6 bases). The CDR3 is 16 amino acids. Germline lookup yields CDR1 SNHLY and CDR2 FYNNEI. Deletions cut 2 bases from V and 5 bases from J, with 15 bases between.

This chain joins TRBV28 and TRBJ2-5, with D perhaps matching TRBD2 (5 bases). The ends were cut back, 10 bases at V and 0 bases at J, with 15 bases in the middle. CDR1 is MDHEN and CDR2 is SYDVKM in the germline V gene. The CDR3 is 14 amino acids. The CDR3 nucleotides are TGTGCCACCATGTTTGAGGGCTACCAAGAGACCCAGTACTTC. Translated, it gives CATMFEGYQETQYF. Together with reference TRBV28 and TRBJ2-5, the CDR3 gives the full variable domain: DVKVTQSSRYLVKRTGEKVFLECVQDMDHENMFWYRQDPGLGLRLIYFSYDVKMKEKGDIPEGYSVSREKKERFSLILESASTNQTSMYLCATMFEGYQETQYFGPGTRLLVL.

In the case of this clone: Other DNA sequences within the sample encode an identical CDR3. The chain recombines TRBV19 with TRBJ1-5; no reliable D call. Trimming shortened V by 3 bases and J by 7 bases, and 7 bases separated the two germline ends. The germline CDR1 and CDR2 sequences are LNHDA and SQIVND (reference sequence). The CDR3 loop spans 12 amino acids. The CDR3 nucleotides read TGTGCCAGTAGTATCCCTGGACAGCCCCAGCATTTT. This sequence encodes CASSIPGQPQHF.

This clone came up many times. V usage is TRBV25-1 and J usage is TRBJ1-3; the match to TRBD1 covers 11 bases. This CDR3 region has 14 residues. Germline V lookup: CDR1 MGHDK, CDR2 SYGVNS. Germline trimming cut 8 bases from V and 7 bases from J; bases unmatched to any gene: 7. The CDR3 sequence: CASDPGTGGNTIYF. CDR3 in DNA: TGTGCCAGCGACCCCGGGACAGGGGGGAACACCATATATTTT.

The sample holds a few counts of this clone. The genes are TRBV4-1 and TRBJ1-2, with D hard to call. Germline V gene data show CDR1 as MGHRA and CDR2 as YSYEKL. V was pared by 3 bases and J by 4 bases, with 12 bases between. The CDR3 runs 14 residues. CDR3 amino acids: CASSHSGVSYGYTF. The CDR3 nucleotides are TGCGCCAGCAGCCATTCGGGCGTAAGCTATGGCTACACCTTC.